This T cell receptor beta chain stems from a study of early T cells in non-severe SARS-CoV-2 infection. Study information: From unsorted whole blood, bulk RNA was sequenced, and the chains remained unpaired.

Separate cDNA molecules each had unique molecular identifiers attached to them. MiXCR, run by TCRdb on the 5' RACE reads, gives a single entry per CDR3 protein. The sample lists approximately 69,000 distinct CDR3 sequences; around 10% were seen once. This clonotype was detected a few times. Its antigen is undetermined. V was cut by 2 bases and J by 0 bases, with 5 bases left in between. Germline CDR1 reads SGDLS; CDR2 reads YYNGEE. This CDR3 spans 14 amino acids. Whole-study findings and limits: Private and CD4 specificities were missed by VDJdb matching, which favored anti-spike CD8 responses.

The receptor was derived from an adult who was a healthcare worker with PCR-confirmed SARS-CoV-2 infection or an uninfected control (not recorded which). The rearrangement uses TRBV9 and TRBJ2-2, with D uncertain. Sequencing used whole blood, obtained at baseline. CDR3 amino acids: CASSVQANTGELFF. For the CDR3, the DNA is TGTGCCAGCAGCGTTCAGGCGAACACCGGGGAGCTGTTTTTT.